In this sample, the clone carrying this T cell receptor beta chain turned up a few times. Its antigen remains unidentified. TCRdb called the reads again in MiXCR, with one record for every CDR3 protein. The table has fewer than 200,000 distinct CDR3 sequences, roughly 9% seen once. The data belong to a study of T cell repertoires in cytomegalovirus infection. Study at large: It can be stated that public TCR beta signatures indicated CMV infection as well as a matching HLA type.

Study-wide findings and caveats: In two of eight donors, the top clonotype was HLA-C-restricted CMV-specific. CMV carriers having the relevant HLA were flagged by cumulative public TCR beta family frequency.

The CDR3 totals 14 residues. With 4 bases removed from V and 4 bases from J, the gap between germline ends came to 13 bases. Germline CDR1 reads LGHDT; CDR2 reads YNNKEL (reference sequence). The receptor comes from a human donor in good health (CMV status not recorded). Some clones in this sample may be carry-over from other donors' samples. The V gene is TRBV3-1, the J gene TRBJ1-2; no clear D. The specimen was PBMCs. The CDR3 here is CASSRSIRGYGYTF. The CDR3 nucleotides are TGTGCCAGCAGCCGATCGATCCGGGGCTATGGCTACACCTTC.